The 8 T cell receptor beta chains below come from one sample, sequenced in a study of vaccination effects on CD4 cells after COVID-19. TCRdb's table, derived via immunoSEQ multiplex PCR, lists solely in-frame clones and lacks some. The sample lists 20,000 to 30,000 clones, about 76% occurring once. Their specific antigens are unknown. Before any sequencing was done, the ViraFEST assay used viral peptide pools to expand antigen-specific CD4+ T cells. On roughly day 9 of culture, CD4+ T cells were separated out. A PCR test confirmed that the person had SARS-CoV-2 infection between March and December 2020. The material was CD4+ T cells from PBMCs cultured with HCoV-NL63 spike peptides, obtained before COVID-19 vaccination. All receptors derive from a human donor who had a prior SARS-CoV-2 infection.

This clone has a single count. J is TRBJ2-3 and V is TRBV2, with D possibly matching TRBD1 (6 bases). The V gene lost 5 bases and the J gene lost 0 bases, with 15 bases spanning the gap. The CDR3 loop spans 16 amino acids. Germline CDR1 reads SNHLY; CDR2 reads FYNNEI. The CDR3 sequence: CASSYPTGYSTDTQYF. The CDR3 nucleotides read TGTGCCAGCAGTTACCCCACAGGGTATAGCACAGATACGCAGTATTTT.

The genes are TRBV5-1 and TRBJ2-3, with unresolved D. This CDR3 region has 13 residues. The germline V and J ends were trimmed by 7 bases and 4 bases, with 13 bases remaining between them. In germline, CDR1 is SGHRS, CDR2 YFSETQ. As DNA, the CDR3 is TGCGCCAGCGGCTCTCCCGGTCCAGATACGCAGTATTTT. It encodes CASGSPGPDTQYF. Full variable domain (missing parts from reference TRBV5-1 and TRBJ2-3): KAGVTQTPRYLIKTRGQQVTLSCSPISGHRSVSWYQQTPGQGLQFLFEYFSETQRNKGNFPGRFSGRQFSNSRSEMNVSTLELGDSALYLCASGSPGPDTQYFGPGTRLTVL.

V and J are TRBV10-3 and TRBJ2-1; 10 bases match TRBD2. V lost 5 bases, J lost 0 bases, and 7 bases stayed unmatched. The germline V gene has CDR1 ENHRY and CDR2 SYGVKD. The CDR3 consists of 17 residues. The CDR3, as DNA: TGTGCCATCAGTCCAGGCACTAGCGGGAACTCCTACAATGAGCAGTTCTTC. As protein: CAISPGTSGNSYNEQFF.

This clone was counted a single time. This chain joins TRBV6-5 and TRBJ2-7, with 7 bases identical to TRBD1. The CDR3 sequence is 14 residues long. V dropped 7 bases and J dropped 2; count of bases not matched to a gene: 8. Looked up from germline, CDR1 is MNHEY and CDR2 is SVGAGI. In nucleotides, the CDR3 is TGTGCCAGCACGGATGACAGGGCCCCCTACGAGCAGTACTTC. Translated, it gives CASTDDRAPYEQYF.

This chain joins TRBV7-3 and TRBJ2-1; 7 nucleotides line up with TRBD2. J lost 3 bases, V lost 6 bases, and 11 bases had no gene match. The CDR3 extends over 16 amino acids. Germline V gene data show CDR1 as SGHTA and CDR2 as FQGTGA. Here the CDR3 reads CASSRGLDWGYNEQFF. In DNA, the CDR3 is TGTGCCAGCAGTCGCGGACTAGACTGGGGCTACAATGAGCAGTTCTTC.

The chain carries TRBV3-1 (or the pseudogene TRBV3-2) and TRBJ2-6, with D maybe TRBD1 (6 bases). Germline loops: CDR1 LGHDT, CDR2 YNNKEL (reference sequence). Trimming stripped 2 bases from V and 4 bases from J, with 24 bases between. The CDR3 consists of 20 residues. The CDR3 sequence: CASSQMHGTPGFEGANVLTF. The CDR3 DNA reads as TGTGCCAGCAGCCAAATGCACGGGACACCTGGTTTCGAAGGGGCCAACGTCCTGACTTTC.

This clone was counted between two and nine times. V usage is TRBV7-2 and J usage is TRBJ1-2; no reliable D call. Deletions cut 1 base from V and 7 bases from J, with 13 bases between. The CDR3 has 14 residues. Per germline, CDR1 SGHTA and CDR2 FQGNSA. For the CDR3, the DNA is TGTGCCAGCAGCTTAGGTCTACAGTTCGGTGGCTACACCTTC. It yields the protein CASSLGLQFGGYTF. Looking up the rest from reference TRBV7-2 and TRBJ1-2 gives the full variable domain: GAGVSQSPSNKVTEKGKDVELRCDPISGHTALYWYRQSLGQGLEFLIYFQGNSAPDKSGLPSDRFSAERTGGSVSTLTIQRTQQEDSAVYLCASSLGLQFGGYTFGSGTRLTVV.

V usage is TRBV5-8 and J usage is TRBJ1-2; 7 bases agree with TRBD1. The CDR3 is 14 amino acids. V gave up 4 bases and J gave up 3 bases; unmatched junction bases: 6. Germline lookup yields CDR1 SGHTS and CDR2 YDEGEE. The CDR3 reads CASSITGVDYGYTF. The CDR3 DNA follows: TGTGCCAGCAGCATAACAGGGGTTGACTATGGCTACACCTTC. Full variable domain (outside the CDR3, taken from reference TRBV5-8 and TRBJ1-2): EAGVTQSPTHLIKTRGQQATLRCSPISGHTSVYWYQQALGLGLQFLLWYDEGEERNRGNFPPRFSGRQFPNYSSELNVNALELEDSALYLCASSITGVDYGYTFGSGTRLTVV.